The 20 T cell receptor beta chains reported below all come from one sample, sequenced in a study of shared clonotypes between healthy human individuals. Profiled with immunoSEQ multiplex PCR; TCRdb holds only in-frame clones, not every one. The sample lists over 950,000 clones, 70% to 85% seen once, with 0.89% in the top ten. Sequencing was done on a sample of memory CD4+ T cells from PBMCs. Subset meaning: CD45RA-negative fraction. Source of these receptors: a man aged 18-30 years in good health. Some clones in this sample may be carry-over from other donors' samples.

This clone was recorded a few times. CDR3 protein: CASSPWGQDYYEQYF. The CDR3 DNA reads as TGTGCCAGCAGTCCCTGGGGACAGGACTATTACGAGCAGTACTTC. V gene TRBV27 combines with J gene TRBJ2-7; TRBD1 matches 8 bases. V dropped 5 bases and J dropped 4; count of bases not matched to a gene: 10. CDR1 and CDR2 from the germline V gene are MNHEY and SMNVEV (reference sequence). CDR3 length: 15 amino acids.

As to this clone: Other DNA sequences within the sample encode an identical CDR3. The chain uses TRBV19 and TRBJ1-2, with D possibly TRBD1 on 5 matching bases. V was clipped by 3 bases and J by 2 bases, with 13 bases between them. The V gene's germline CDR1 is LNHDA and CDR2 SQIVND (reference sequence). CDR3 length: 15 amino acids. The CDR3 region has the DNA TGTGCCAGTAGTATTCTCGGGACGGAAAACTATGGCTACACCTTC. This sequence encodes CASSILGTENYGYTF.

V gene TRBV4-2 combines with J gene TRBJ1-5; D is unclear. V lost 4 bases to trimming and J lost 0 bases, with 10 bases between them. The germline V gene has CDR1 LGHNA and CDR2 YNFKEQ. The CDR3 contains 15 residues. The CDR3 is CASSPDSDSNQPQHF. Written as DNA, the CDR3 is TGTGCCAGCAGCCCCGACTCCGATAGCAATCAGCCCCAGCATTTT.

V usage is TRBV7-9 and J usage is TRBJ2-5; possibly TRBD2 for D (6 bases). CDR1 and CDR2 (germline): SEHNR, FQNEAQ (reference sequence). Trimming removed 7 bases from V and 1 base from J, with 16 bases in between. CDR3 length: 15 amino acids. The CDR3 is CASTEGSGLQETQYF. CDR3 DNA sequence: TGTGCCAGCACCGAAGGGTCGGGACTCCAAGAGACCCAGTACTTC.

Concerning this clone: The likely explanation is a read error, given a far larger clone one base away. This sample includes further DNA sequences coding for the same CDR3. The rearrangement uses TRBV28 and TRBJ1-2; no clear D gene. Looked up from germline, CDR1 is MDHEN and CDR2 is SYDVKM. The CDR3 is 15 residues long. As DNA, the CDR3 is TGCGCCAGCAGTTTCCTTCGTAGGACGGACTATGGCTACACCTTC. It yields the protein CASSFLRRTDYGYTF.

The J gene is TRBJ2-5, the V gene TRBV9; D may be TRBD1 or TRBD2 (5 bases each). Germline V CDR1 and CDR2: SGDLS, YYNGEE. Deletions cut 6 bases from V and 0 bases from J, with 9 bases between. CDR3 length equals 13 residues. The CDR3 nucleotides are TGTGCCAGCAACCGGGACCACCAAGAGACCCAGTACTTC. It is translated as CASNRDHQETQYF.

This clone was picked up one time. The chain couples TRBV18 to TRBJ2-5, with D unresolved. V was shortened by 3 bases and J by 2 bases, with 19 bases between the two germline ends. The CDR3 is 17 residues long. Germline V gene lookup returns CDR1 KGHSH and CDR2 LQKENI. The CDR3 sequence is CASSPPRRAGYQETQYF. CDR3 nucleotides: TGTGCCAGCTCACCCCCACGAAGGGCCGGATATCAAGAGACCCAGTACTTC. Full variable domain (outside the CDR3, taken from reference TRBV18 and TRBJ2-5): NAGVMQNPRHLVRRRGQEARLRCSPMKGHSHVYWYRQLPEEGLKFMVYLQKENIIDESGMPKERFSAEFPKEGPSILRIQQVVRGDSAAYFCASSPPRRAGYQETQYFGPGTRLLVL.

The chain combines TRBV10-2 with TRBJ1-2, with unresolved D. The CDR3 totals 12 residues. V was pared by 6 bases and J by 2 bases, with 7 bases between. CDR1 is WSHSY and CDR2 is SAAADI in the germline V gene. Here the CDR3 reads CASSLENYGYTF. The CDR3 nucleotides are TGCGCCAGCAGCCTGGAGAACTATGGCTACACCTTC.

The genes are TRBV27 and TRBJ2-7; 8 nucleotides match TRBD2. Germline loops: CDR1 MNHEY, CDR2 SMNVEV (reference sequence). J lost 2 bases, V lost 5 bases, and 5 bases had no gene match. The length of the CDR3 is 14 residues. The CDR3 is CASSRAGGTYEQYF. CDR3 DNA: TGTGCCAGCAGTAGGGCGGGAGGCACCTACGAGCAGTACTTC.

The V and J genes are TRBV9 and TRBJ1-5, with a weak D call TRBD1 (6 bases). Germline V CDR1 and CDR2: SGDLS, YYNGEE. The V end lost 0 bases, the J end lost 7 bases, and 14 bases lay between the germline ends. The CDR3 extends over 15 amino acids. The chain's CDR3 is CASSVGSRGEQPQHF. The CDR3 DNA is TGTGCCAGCAGCGTAGGCTCCAGGGGAGAACAGCCCCAGCATTTT.

This clone appeared a single time. V usage is TRBV6-7 and J usage is TRBJ1-5, with D uncertain. TRBV6-7 is given ORF status, its function remaining uncertain. Trimming removed 0 bases at V and 2 bases at J, with 17 bases between. The CDR3 totals 18 residues. The CDR3 is CASSYSRFGLGGNQPQHF. CDR3 nucleotide sequence: TGTGCCAGCAGTTACTCGAGATTCGGCCTTGGAGGCAATCAGCCCCAGCATTTT.

The chain combines TRBV28 with TRBJ1-5; the D gene is possibly TRBD1 (5 bases). Per the germline V gene, CDR1 is MDHEN and CDR2 is SYDVKM. The CDR3 has 12 residues. With 9 bases removed from V and 6 bases from J, the gap between germline ends came to 12 bases. The CDR3 DNA sequence: TGTGCCAGTGTGGGAAGGGGTCAGCCCCAGCATTTT. Translated, it gives CASVGRGQPQHF.

The chain combines TRBV19 with TRBJ2-7; 12 positions match TRBD2. V was clipped by 4 bases and J by 2 bases; unmatched bases: 3. The germline gives CDR1 LNHDA, CDR2 SQIVND (reference sequence). The CDR3 sequence is 15 residues long. CDR3 residues: CASSTSSGRAYEQYF. CDR3 coding DNA: TGTGCCAGTAGTACCTCTAGCGGGAGGGCCTACGAGCAGTACTTC.

J is TRBJ2-7 and V is TRBV19, with 12 nucleotides matching TRBD2. The CDR3 contains 13 residues. Germline CDR1 LNHDA, CDR2 SQIVND (reference sequence). V lost 5 bases, J lost 12 bases, and 8 bases stayed unmatched. The CDR3 sequence is CASSPLAGGPPYF. CDR3 DNA sequence: TGTGCCAGTAGTCCGCTAGCGGGAGGGCCCCCGTACTTC.

CDR3 in amino acids: CASGLVLGGLKETQYF. The CDR3 bases are TGTGCTAGTGGTTTGGTCCTAGGGGGTCTAAAAGAGACCCAGTACTTC. This chain joins TRBV12-5 and TRBJ2-5, with a tentative D call TRBD1 (6 bases). Germline CDR1 LGHNT, CDR2 FRNRAP. CDR3 size: 16 residues. V lost 0 bases and J lost 3, with 14 bases in between.

The rearrangement links TRBV6-5 to TRBJ1-1, with no clear D. The V end lost 6 bases, the J end lost 1 base, and 9 bases lay between the germline ends. Germline loops: CDR1 MNHEY, CDR2 SVGAGI. The CDR3 runs 13 residues. The CDR3 DNA reads as TGTGCCAGCAGATTTGACGGGAACACTGAAGCTTTCTTT. It codes for CASRFDGNTEAFF.

The rearrangement links TRBV2 to TRBJ1-4, with 7 bases lining up with TRBD1. After removal of 7 bases from V and 5 bases from J, the junction contained 7 bases not matched to a gene. Germline assignment: CDR1 SNHLY and CDR2 FYNNEI. This CDR3 is built from 14 residues. DNA of the CDR3: TGTGCCAGCAACCCTGACAGGGCCAATGAAAAACTGTTTTTT. It is translated as CASNPDRANEKLFF.

The chain links TRBV28 to TRBJ2-7, with 11 bases lining up with TRBD1. V dropped 3 bases and J dropped 1; count of bases not matched to a gene: 5. CDR3 size: 16 residues. CDR1 and CDR2 from the germline V gene are MDHEN and SYDVKM. CDR3 region: CASSFSGQGASYEQYF. The CDR3 DNA reads as TGTGCCAGCAGTTTTTCTGGACAGGGGGCATCCTACGAGCAGTACTTC. Full variable domain (outside the CDR3, taken from reference TRBV28 and TRBJ2-7): DVKVTQSSRYLVKRTGEKVFLECVQDMDHENMFWYRQDPGLGLRLIYFSYDVKMKEKGDIPEGYSVSREKKERFSLILESASTNQTSMYLCASSFSGQGASYEQYFGPGTRLTVT.

The table lists this clone with a count of one. The CDR3 loop reads CSAIMGPRDTF. DNA for the CDR3: TGCAGTGCTATCATGGGACCGCGAGACACCTTC. The rearrangement uses TRBV20-1 and TRBJ1-2, with D possibly being TRBD1 (5 bases). The CDR3 contains 11 residues. Trimming took 4 bases from V and 12 from J, leaving 15 bases between them. Germline loops: CDR1 DFQATT, CDR2 SNEGSKA (reference sequence).

V gene TRBV11-3 combines with J gene TRBJ2-3, with D maybe TRBD1 (6 bases). Germline V gene lookup returns CDR1 SGHNT and CDR2 YENEEA. The V gene lost 5 bases and the J gene lost 2 bases, with 8 bases spanning the gap. This CDR3 spans 13 amino acids. The CDR3, as DNA: TGTGCCAGCAGCCGGGACAACACAGATACGCAGTATTTT. It codes for CASSRDNTDTQYF.